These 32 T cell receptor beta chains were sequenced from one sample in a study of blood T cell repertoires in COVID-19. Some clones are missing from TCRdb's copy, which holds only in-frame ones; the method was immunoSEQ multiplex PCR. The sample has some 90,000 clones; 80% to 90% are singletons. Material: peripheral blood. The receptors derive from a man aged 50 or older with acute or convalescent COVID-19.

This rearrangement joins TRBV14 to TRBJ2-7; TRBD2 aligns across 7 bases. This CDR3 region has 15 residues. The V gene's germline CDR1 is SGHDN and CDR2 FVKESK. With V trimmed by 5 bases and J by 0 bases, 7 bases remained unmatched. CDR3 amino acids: CASSGGGPNSYEQYF. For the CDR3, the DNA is TGTGCCAGCAGCGGCGGGGGACCCAACTCCTACGAGCAGTACTTC.

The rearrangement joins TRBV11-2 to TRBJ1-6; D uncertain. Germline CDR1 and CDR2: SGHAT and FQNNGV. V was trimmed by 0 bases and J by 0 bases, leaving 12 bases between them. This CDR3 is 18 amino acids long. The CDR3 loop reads CASSLEIGFSSYNSPLHF. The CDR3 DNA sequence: TGTGCCAGCAGCTTAGAAATCGGGTTTAGCTCCTATAATTCACCCCTCCACTTT.

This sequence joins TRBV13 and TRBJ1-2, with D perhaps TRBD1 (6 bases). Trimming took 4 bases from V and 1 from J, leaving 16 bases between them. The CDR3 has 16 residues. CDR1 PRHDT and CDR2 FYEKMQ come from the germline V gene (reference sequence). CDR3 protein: CASSSPGGQFNYGYTF. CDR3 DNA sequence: TGTGCCAGCAGCTCCCCAGGTGGACAGTTTAACTATGGCTACACCTTC.

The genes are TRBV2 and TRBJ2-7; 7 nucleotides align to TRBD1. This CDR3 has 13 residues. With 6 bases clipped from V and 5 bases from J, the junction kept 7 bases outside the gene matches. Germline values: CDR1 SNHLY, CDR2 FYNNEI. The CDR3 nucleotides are TGTGCCAGCAGGGGAACAGGGGTGGACGAGCAGTACTTC. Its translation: CASRGTGVDEQYF.

CDR3 protein: CASSHPARGGEQYF. The CDR3 DNA sequence: TGTGCCAGCAGCCACCCCGCGAGGGGGGGCGAGCAGTACTTC. V is TRBV3-1 (or the pseudogene TRBV3-2) and J is TRBJ2-7, with D maybe TRBD2 (7 bases). Trimming took 3 bases from V and 6 from J, leaving 15 bases between them. Germline V gene sequence: CDR1 LGHDT, CDR2 YNNKEL (reference sequence). The CDR3 runs 14 residues.

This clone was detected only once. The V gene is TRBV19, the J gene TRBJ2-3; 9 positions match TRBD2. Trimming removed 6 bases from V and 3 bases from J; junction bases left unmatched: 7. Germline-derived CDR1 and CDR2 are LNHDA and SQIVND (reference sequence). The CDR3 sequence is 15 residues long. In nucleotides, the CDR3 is TGTGCCAGTAGCTCGACTAGCGGTAGTACAGATACGCAGTATTTT. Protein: CASSSTSGSTDTQYF.

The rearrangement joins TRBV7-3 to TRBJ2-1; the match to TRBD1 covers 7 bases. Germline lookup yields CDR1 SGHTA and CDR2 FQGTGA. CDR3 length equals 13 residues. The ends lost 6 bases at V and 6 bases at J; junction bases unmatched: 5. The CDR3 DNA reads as TGTGCCAGCAGTCCGACAGGGCTCAATGAGCAGTTCTTC. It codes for CASSPTGLNEQFF.

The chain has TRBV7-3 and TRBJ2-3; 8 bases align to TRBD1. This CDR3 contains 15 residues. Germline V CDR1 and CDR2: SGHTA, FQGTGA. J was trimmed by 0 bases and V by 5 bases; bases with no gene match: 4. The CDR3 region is CASSLQGESTDTQYF. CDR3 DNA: TGTGCCAGCAGCCTACAGGGGGAAAGCACAGATACGCAGTATTTT.

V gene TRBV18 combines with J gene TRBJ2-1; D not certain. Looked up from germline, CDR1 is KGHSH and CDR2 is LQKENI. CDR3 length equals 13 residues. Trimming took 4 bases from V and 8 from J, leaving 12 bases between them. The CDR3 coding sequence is TGTGCCAGCTCACTTTTAGCAACCGATGAGCAGTTCTTC. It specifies CASSLLATDEQFF. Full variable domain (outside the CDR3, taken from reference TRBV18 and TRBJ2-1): NAGVMQNPRHLVRRRGQEARLRCSPMKGHSHVYWYRQLPEEGLKFMVYLQKENIIDESGMPKERFSAEFPKEGPSILRIQQVVRGDSAAYFCASSLLATDEQFFGPGTRLTVL.

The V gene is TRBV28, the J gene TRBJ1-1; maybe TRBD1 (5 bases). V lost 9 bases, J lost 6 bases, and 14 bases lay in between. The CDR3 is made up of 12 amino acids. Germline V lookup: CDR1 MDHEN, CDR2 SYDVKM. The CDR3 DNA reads TGTGCCAGTGGGGGGGGAACAGCTGAAGCTTTCTTT. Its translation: CASGGGTAEAFF.

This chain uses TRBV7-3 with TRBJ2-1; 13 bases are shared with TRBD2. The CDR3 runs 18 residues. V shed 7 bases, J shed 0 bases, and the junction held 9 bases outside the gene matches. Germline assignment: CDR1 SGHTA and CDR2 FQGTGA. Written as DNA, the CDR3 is TGTGCCAGCATCTTCCGACTAGCGGGGGGCAGCTCCTACAATGAGCAGTTCTTC. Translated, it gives CASIFRLAGGSSYNEQFF.

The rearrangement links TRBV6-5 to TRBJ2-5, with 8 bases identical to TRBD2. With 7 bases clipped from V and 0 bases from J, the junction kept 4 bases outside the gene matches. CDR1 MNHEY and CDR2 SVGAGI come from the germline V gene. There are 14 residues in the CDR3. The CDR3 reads CASKSGGNQETQYF. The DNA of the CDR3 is TGTGCCAGCAAAAGCGGGGGTAACCAAGAGACCCAGTACTTC.

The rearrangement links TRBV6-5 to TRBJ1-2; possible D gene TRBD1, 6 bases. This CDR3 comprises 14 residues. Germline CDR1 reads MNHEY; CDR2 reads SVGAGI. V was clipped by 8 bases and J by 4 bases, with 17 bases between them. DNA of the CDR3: TGTGCCAGCGCCATCAGGGGTATAGGCTATGGCTACACCTTC. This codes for CASAIRGIGYGYTF.

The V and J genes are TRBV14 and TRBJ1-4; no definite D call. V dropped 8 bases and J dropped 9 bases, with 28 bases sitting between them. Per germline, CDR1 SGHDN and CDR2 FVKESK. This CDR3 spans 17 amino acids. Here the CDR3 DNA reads TGTGCCAGCTCCCCTCAGCCAAGGTCGGGTTCCGGGAAAAAACTGTTTTTT. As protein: CASSPQPRSGSGKKLFF.

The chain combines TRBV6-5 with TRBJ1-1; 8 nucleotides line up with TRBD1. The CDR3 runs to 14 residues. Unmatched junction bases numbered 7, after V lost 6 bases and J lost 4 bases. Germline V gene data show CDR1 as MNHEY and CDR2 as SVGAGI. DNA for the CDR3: TGTGCCAGCAGAGGACAGGGTTTGAGCACTGAAGCTTTCTTT. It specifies CASRGQGLSTEAFF.

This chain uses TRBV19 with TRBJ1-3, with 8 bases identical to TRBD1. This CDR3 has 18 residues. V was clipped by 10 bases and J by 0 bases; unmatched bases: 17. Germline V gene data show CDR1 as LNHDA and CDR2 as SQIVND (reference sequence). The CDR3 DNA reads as TGTGCCATAAAGCCCCGGACAGGGATGGGTCCCTCTGGAAACACCATATATTTT. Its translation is CAIKPRTGMGPSGNTIYF.

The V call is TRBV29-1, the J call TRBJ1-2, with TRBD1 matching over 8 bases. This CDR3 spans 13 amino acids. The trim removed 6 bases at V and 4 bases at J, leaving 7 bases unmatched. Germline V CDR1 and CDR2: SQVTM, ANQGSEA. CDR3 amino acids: CSVGQDSGYGYTF. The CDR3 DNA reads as TGCAGCGTGGGACAGGATTCAGGCTATGGCTACACCTTC.

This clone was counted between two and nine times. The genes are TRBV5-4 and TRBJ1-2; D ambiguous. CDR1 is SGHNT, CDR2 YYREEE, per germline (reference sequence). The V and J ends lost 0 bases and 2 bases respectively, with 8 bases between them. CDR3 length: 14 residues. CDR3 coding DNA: TGTGCCAGCAGCTTGGATCCAGTAAACTATGGCTACACCTTC. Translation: CASSLDPVNYGYTF.

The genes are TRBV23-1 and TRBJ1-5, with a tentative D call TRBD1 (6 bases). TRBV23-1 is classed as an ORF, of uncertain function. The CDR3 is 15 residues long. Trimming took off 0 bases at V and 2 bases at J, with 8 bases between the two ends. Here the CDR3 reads CASSQSRQGNQPQHF. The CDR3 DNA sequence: TGCGCCAGCAGTCAATCCCGACAGGGCAATCAGCCCCAGCATTTT.

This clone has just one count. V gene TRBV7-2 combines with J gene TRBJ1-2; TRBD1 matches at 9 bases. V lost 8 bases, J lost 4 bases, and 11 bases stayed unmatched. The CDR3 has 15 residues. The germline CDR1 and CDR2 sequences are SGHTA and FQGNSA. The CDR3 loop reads CASLFQGQGPYGYTF. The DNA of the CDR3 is TGTGCCAGCCTATTCCAGGGACAGGGACCCTATGGCTACACCTTC.

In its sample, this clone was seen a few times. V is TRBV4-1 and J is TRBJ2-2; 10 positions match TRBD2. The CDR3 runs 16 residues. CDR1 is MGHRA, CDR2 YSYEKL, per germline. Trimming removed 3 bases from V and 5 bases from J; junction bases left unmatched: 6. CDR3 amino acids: CASSQERGGYTGELFF. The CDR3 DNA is TGCGCCAGCAGCCAGGAGCGGGGGGGCTATACCGGGGAGCTGTTTTTT.

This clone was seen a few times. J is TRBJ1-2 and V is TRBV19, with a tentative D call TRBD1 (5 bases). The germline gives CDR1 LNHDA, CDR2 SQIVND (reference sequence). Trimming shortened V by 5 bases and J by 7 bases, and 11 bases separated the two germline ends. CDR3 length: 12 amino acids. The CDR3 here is CASSYGRVGYTF. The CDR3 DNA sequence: TGTGCCAGTAGTTATGGCAGGGTTGGCTACACCTTC.

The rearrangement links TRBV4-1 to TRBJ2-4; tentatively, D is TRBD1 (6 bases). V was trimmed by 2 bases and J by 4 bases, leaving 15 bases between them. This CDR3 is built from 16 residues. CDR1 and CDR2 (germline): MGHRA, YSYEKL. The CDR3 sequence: CASSQSQGLRKNIQYF. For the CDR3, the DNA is TGCGCCAGCAGCCAATCTCAGGGGTTAAGGAAAAACATTCAGTACTTC.

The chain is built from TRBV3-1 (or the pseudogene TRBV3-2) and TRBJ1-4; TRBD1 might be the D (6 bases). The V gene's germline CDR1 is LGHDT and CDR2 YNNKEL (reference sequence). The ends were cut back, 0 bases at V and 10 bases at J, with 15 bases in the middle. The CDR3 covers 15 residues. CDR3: CASSQDRGGAVKLFF. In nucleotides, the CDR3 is TGTGCCAGCAGCCAAGATCGGGGGGGCGCAGTAAAACTGTTTTTT.

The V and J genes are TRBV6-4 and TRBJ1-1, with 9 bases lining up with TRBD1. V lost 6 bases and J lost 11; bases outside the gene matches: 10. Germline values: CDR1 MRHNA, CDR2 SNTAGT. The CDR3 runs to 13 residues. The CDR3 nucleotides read TGTGCCAGCAGACCCCCGGGACAGGGTCGCGCTTTCTTT. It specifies CASRPPGQGRAFF.

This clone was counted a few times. The CDR3 sequence: CASSPGRDRNYEQYF. The CDR3 nucleotides read TGTGCCAGCAGCCCCGGTAGGGACAGGAACTACGAGCAGTACTTC. The chain links TRBV11-2 to TRBJ2-7; 8 nucleotides line up with TRBD1. V trimming: 5 bases; J trimming: 3 bases; junction bases outside the gene matches: 9. The germline V gene encodes CDR1 SGHAT and CDR2 FQNNGV. CDR3 length equals 15 residues.

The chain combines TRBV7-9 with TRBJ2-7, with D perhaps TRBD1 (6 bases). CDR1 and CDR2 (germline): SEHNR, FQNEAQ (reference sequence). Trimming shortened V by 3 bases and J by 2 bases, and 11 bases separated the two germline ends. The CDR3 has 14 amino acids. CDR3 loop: CASSFDGGPYEQYV. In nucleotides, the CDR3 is TGTGCCAGCAGCTTCGATGGGGGCCCCTACGAGCAGTACGTC.

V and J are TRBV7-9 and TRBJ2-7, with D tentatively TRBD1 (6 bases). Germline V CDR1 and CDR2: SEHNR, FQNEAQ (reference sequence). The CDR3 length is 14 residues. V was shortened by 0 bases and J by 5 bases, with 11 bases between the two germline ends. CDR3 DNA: TGTGCCAGCAGCTTAGCGAGGGGGTCCGACGAGCAGTACTTC. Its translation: CASSLARGSDEQYF.

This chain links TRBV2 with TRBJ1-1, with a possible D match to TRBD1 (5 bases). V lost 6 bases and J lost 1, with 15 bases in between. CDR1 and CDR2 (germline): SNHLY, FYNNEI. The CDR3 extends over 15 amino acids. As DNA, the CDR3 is TGTGCCAGCAGCAGTCAGGGTCTGGGGAACACTGAAGCTTTCTTT. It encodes CASSSQGLGNTEAFF.

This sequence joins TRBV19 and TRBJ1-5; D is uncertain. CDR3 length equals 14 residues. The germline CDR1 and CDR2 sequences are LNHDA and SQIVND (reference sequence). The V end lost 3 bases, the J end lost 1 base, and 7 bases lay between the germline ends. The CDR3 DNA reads TGTGCCAGTAGTATTGCTAGGAGCAATCAGCCCCAGCATTTT. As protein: CASSIARSNQPQHF.

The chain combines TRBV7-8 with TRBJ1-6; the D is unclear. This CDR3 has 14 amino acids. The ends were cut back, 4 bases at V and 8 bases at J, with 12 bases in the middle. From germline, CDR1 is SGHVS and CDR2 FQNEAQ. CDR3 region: CASSSDKQDSPLHF. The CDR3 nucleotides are TGTGCCAGCAGCTCTGACAAGCAGGATTCACCCCTCCACTTT.

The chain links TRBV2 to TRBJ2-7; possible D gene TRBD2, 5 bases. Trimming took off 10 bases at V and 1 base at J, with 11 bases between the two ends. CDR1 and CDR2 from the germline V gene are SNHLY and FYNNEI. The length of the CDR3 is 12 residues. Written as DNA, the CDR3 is TGTGCCACCCGTCCGGGGTCCTACGAGCAGTACTTC. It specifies CATRPGSYEQYF. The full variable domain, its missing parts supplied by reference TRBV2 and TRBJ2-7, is EPEVTQTPSHQVTQMGQEVILRCVPISNHLYFYWYRQILGQKVEFLVSFYNNEISEKSEIFDDQFSVERPDGSNFTLKIRSTKLEDSAMYFCATRPGSYEQYFGPGTRLTVT.